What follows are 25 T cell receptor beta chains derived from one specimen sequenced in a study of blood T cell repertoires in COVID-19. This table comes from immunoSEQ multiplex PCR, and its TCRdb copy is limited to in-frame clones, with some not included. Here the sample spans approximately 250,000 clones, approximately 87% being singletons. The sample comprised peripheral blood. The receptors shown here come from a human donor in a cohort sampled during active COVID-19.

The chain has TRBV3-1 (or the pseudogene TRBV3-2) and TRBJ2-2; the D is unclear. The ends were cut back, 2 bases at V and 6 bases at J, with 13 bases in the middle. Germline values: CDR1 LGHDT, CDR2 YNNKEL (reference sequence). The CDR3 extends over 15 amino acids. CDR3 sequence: CASSQRFRSAGELFF. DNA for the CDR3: TGTGCCAGCAGCCAAAGATTTCGGTCGGCCGGGGAGCTGTTTTTT.

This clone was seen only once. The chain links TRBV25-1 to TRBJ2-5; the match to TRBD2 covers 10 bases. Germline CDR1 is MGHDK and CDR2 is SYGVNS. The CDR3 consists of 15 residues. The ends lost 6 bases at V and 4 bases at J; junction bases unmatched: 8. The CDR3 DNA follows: TGTGCCAGCAGCCATAGCGGGGGGCAAGGAGAGACCCAGTACTTC. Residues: CASSHSGGQGETQYF. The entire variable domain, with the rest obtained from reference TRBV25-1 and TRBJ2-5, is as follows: EADIYQTPRYLVIGTGKKITLECSQTMGHDKMYWYQQDPGMELHLIHYSYGVNSTEKGDLSSESTVSRIRTEHFPLTLESARPSHTSQYLCASSHSGGQGETQYFGPGTRLLVL.

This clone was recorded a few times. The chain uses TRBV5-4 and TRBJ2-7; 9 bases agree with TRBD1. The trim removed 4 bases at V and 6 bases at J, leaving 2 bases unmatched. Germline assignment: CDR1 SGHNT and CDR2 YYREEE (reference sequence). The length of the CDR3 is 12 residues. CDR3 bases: TGTGCCAGCAGCCGGGACAGGGTCGAGCAGTACTTC. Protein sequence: CASSRDRVEQYF.

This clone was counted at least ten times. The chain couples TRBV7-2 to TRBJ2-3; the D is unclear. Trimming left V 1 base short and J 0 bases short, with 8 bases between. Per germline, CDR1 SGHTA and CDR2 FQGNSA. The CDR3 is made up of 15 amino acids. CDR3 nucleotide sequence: TGTGCCAGCAGCTTAGGAGGAACTAGCACAGATACGCAGTATTTT. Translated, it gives CASSLGGTSTDTQYF. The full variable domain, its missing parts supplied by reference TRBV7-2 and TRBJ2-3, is GAGVSQSPSNKVTEKGKDVELRCDPISGHTALYWYRQSLGQGLEFLIYFQGNSAPDKSGLPSDRFSAERTGGSVSTLTIQRTQQEDSAVYLCASSLGGTSTDTQYFGPGTRLTVL.

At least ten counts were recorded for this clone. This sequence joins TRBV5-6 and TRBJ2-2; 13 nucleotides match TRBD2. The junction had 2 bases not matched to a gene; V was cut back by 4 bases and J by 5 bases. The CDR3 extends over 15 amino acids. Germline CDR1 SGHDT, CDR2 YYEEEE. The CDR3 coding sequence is TGTGCCAGCAGCGCGGGACTAGCGGGGACCGGGGAGCTGTTTTTT. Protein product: CASSAGLAGTGELFF.

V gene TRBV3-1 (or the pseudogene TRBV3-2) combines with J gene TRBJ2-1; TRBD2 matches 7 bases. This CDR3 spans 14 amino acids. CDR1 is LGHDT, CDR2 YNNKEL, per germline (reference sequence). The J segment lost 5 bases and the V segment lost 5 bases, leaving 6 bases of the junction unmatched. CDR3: CASSLGGSHNEQFF. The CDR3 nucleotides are TGTGCCAGCAGCTTGGGGGGGTCCCACAATGAGCAGTTCTTC.

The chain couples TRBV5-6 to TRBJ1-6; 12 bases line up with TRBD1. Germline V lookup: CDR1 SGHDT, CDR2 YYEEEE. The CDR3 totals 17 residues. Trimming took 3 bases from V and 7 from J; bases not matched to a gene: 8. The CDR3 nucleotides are TGTGCCAGCAGCTCCTCCCGGGACAGGGGGCGAAATTCACCCCTCCACTTT. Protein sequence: CASSSSRDRGRNSPLHF.

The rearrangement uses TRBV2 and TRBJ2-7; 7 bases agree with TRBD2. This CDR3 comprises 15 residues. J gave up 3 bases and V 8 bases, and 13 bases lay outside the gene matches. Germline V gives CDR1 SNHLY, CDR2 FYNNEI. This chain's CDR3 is CASFGIAAGDYEQYF. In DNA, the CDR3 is TGTGCCAGCTTCGGGATCGCGGCGGGAGACTACGAGCAGTACTTC.

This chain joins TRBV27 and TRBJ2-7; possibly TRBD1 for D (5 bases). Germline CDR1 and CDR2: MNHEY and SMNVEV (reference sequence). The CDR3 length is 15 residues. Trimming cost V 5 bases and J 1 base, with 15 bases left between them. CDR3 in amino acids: CASSPEWQGSYEQYF. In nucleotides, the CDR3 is TGTGCCAGCAGTCCTGAGTGGCAGGGTTCCTACGAGCAGTACTTC.

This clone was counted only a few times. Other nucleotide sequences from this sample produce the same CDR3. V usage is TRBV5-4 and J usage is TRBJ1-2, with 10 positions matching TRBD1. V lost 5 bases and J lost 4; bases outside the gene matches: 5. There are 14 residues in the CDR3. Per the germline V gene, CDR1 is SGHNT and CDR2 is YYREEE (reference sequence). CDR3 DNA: TGTGCCAGCAGAAGACAGGGGGCGGGCTATGGCTACACCTTC. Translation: CASRRQGAGYGYTF.

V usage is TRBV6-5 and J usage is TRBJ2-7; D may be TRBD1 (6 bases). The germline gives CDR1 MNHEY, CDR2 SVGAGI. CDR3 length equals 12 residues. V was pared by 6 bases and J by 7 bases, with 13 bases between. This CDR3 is CASRPQGWEQYF. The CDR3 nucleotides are TGTGCCAGCAGACCACAGGGTTGGGAGCAGTACTTC.

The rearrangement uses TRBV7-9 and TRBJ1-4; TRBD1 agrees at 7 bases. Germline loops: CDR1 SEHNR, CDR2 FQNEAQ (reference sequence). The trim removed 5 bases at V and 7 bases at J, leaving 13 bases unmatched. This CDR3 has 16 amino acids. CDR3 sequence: CASSVPGTALREKLFF. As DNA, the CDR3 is TGTGCCAGCAGCGTGCCTGGGACAGCTTTACGTGAAAAACTGTTTTTT.

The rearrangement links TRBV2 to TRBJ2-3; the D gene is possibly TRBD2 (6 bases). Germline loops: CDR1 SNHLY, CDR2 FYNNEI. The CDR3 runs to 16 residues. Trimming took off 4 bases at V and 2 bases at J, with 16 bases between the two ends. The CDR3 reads CASSGGVAELTDTQYF. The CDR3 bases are TGTGCCAGCAGTGGGGGGGTAGCGGAGCTCACAGATACGCAGTATTTT.

This CDR3 reads CASSLGGRAYNEQFF. The CDR3 DNA follows: TGTGCCAGCAGCCTAGGCGGGAGGGCCTACAATGAGCAGTTCTTC. This chain connects TRBV14 to TRBJ2-1; 9 nucleotides agree with TRBD2. Losses at the gene ends were 4 bases for V and 2 bases for J; bases not matched to a gene: 3. This CDR3 is 15 amino acids long. Germline-derived CDR1 and CDR2 are SGHDN and FVKESK.

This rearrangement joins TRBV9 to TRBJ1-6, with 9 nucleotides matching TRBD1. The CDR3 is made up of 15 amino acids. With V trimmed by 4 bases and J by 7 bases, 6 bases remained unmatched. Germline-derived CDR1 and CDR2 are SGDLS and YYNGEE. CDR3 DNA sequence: TGTGCCAGCAGCCAGGGACAGGGAAGGAATTCACCCCTCCACTTT. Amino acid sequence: CASSQGQGRNSPLHF.

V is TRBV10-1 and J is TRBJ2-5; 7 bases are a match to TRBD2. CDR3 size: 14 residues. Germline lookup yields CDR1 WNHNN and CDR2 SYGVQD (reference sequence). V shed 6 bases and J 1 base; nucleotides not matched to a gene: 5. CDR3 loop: CASSQGGTQETQYF. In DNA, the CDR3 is TGCGCCAGCAGCCAGGGAGGGACCCAAGAGACCCAGTACTTC.

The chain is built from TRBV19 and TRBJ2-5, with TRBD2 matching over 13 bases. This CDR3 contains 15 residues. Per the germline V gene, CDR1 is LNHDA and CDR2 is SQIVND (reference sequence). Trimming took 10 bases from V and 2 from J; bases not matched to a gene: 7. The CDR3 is CANKPGLAGQETQYF. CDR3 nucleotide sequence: TGTGCCAACAAACCGGGACTAGCGGGGCAAGAGACCCAGTACTTC.

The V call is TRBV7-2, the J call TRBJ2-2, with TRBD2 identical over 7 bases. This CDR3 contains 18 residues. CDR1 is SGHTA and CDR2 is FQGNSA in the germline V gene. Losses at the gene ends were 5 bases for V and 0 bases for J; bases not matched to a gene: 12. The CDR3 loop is CASSQPGGGRANTGELFF. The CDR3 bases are TGTGCCAGCAGCCAGCCGGGGGGTGGTAGGGCGAACACCGGGGAGCTGTTTTTT.

CDR3 residues: CASSRTGGNTGELFF. CDR3 bases: TGTGCCAGCAGCCGGACAGGGGGCAACACCGGGGAGCTGTTTTTT. V gene TRBV6-2 or TRBV6-3 combines with J gene TRBJ2-2; 11 positions match TRBD1. V was clipped by 6 bases and J by 2 bases; unmatched bases: 2. The CDR3 contains 15 residues. Germline loops: CDR1 MNHEY, CDR2 SVGEGT.

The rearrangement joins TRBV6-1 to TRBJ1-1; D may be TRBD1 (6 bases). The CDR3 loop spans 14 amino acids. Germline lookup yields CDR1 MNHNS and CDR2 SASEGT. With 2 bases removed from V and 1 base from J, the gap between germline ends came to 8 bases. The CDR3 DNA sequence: TGTGCCAGCAGTGAACAGGGGACGAACACTGAAGCTTTCTTT. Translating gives CASSEQGTNTEAFF.

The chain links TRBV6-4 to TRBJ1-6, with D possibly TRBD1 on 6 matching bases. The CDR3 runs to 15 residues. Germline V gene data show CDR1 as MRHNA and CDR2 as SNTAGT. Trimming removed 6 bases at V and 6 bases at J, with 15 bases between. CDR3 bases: TGTGCCAGCAGGAGACAGGAACGCGGTAATTCACCCCTCCACTTT. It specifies CASRRQERGNSPLHF.

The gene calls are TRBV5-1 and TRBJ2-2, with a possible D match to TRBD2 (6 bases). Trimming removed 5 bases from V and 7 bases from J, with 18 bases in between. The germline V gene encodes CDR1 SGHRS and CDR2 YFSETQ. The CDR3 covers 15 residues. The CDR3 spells CASSWRAADGGELFF. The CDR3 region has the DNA TGCGCCAGCAGTTGGAGGGCGGCCGATGGCGGGGAGCTGTTTTTT. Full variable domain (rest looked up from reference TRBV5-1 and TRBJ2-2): KAGVTQTPRYLIKTRGQQVTLSCSPISGHRSVSWYQQTPGQGLQFLFEYFSETQRNKGNFPGRFSGRQFSNSRSEMNVSTLELGDSALYLCASSWRAADGGELFFGEGSRLTVL.

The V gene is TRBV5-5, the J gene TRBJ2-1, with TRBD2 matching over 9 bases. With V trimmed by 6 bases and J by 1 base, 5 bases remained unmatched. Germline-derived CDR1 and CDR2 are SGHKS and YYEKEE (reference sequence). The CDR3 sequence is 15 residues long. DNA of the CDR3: TGTGCCAGCACGTTCAGCGGGAGGTCCTACAATGAGCAGTTCTTC. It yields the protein CASTFSGRSYNEQFF.

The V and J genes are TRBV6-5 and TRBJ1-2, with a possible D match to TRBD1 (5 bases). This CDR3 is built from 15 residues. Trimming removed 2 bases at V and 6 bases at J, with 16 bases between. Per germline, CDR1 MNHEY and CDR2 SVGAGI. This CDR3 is CASSYGSGWVNGYTF. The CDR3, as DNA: TGTGCCAGCAGTTACGGGTCAGGGTGGGTTAATGGCTACACCTTC.

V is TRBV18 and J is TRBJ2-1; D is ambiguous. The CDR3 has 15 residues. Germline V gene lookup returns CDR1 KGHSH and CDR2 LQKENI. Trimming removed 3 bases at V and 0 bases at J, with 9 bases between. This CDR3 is CASSPVSPSYNEQFF. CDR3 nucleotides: TGTGCCAGCTCACCCGTGAGCCCCTCCTACAATGAGCAGTTCTTC.